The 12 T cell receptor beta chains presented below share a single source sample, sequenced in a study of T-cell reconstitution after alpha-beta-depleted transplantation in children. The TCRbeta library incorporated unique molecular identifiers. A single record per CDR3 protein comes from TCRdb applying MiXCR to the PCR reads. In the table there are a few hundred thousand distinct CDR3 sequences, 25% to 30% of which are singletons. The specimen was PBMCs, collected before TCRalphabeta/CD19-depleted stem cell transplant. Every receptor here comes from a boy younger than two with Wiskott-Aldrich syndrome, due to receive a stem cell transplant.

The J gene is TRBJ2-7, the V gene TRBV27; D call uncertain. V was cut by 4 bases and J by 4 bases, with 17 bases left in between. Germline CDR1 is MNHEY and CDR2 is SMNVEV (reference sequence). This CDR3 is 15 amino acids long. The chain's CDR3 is CASSSRRQYDYEQYF. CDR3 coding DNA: TGTGCCAGCAGTTCGCGGCGCCAGTACGATTACGAGCAGTACTTC.

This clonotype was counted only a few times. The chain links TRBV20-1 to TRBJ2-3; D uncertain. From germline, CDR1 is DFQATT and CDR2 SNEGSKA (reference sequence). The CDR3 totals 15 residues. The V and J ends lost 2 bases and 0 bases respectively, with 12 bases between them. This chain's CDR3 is CSARNLASSTDTQYF. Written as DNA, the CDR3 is TGCAGTGCTAGAAACCTCGCGTCTAGCACAGATACGCAGTATTTT.

The CDR3 DNA reads TGTGCCAGCAGTTTGGGACAGCCCTCCTACAATGAGCAGTTCTTC. Its translation: CASSLGQPSYNEQFF. The V and J genes are TRBV28 and TRBJ2-1, with TRBD1 matching 7 bases. Germline-derived CDR1 and CDR2 are MDHEN and SYDVKM. There are 15 residues in the CDR3. V shed 3 bases and J 0 bases; nucleotides not matched to a gene: 2.

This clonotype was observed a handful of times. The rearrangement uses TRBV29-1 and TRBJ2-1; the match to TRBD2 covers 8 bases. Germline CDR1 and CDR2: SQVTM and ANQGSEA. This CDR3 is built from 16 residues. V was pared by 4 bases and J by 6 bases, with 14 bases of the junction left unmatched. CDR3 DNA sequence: TGCAGCGTTGGCGACTCGGGAGGGCCACAGTCCAATGAGCAGTTCTTC. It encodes CSVGDSGGPQSNEQFF.

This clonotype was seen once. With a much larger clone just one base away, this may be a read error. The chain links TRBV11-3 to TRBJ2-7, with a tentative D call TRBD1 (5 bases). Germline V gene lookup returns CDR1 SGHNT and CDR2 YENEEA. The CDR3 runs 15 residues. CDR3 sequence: CASSLVWGTTYDQYF. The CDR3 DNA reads TGTGCCAGCAGCTTAGTCTGGGGCACGACCTACGACCAGTACTTC.

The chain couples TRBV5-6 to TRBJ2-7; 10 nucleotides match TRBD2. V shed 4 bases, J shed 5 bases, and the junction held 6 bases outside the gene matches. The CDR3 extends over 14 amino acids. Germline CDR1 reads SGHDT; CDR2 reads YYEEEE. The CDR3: CASSHLAGENEQYF. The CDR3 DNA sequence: TGTGCCAGCAGCCACCTAGCGGGAGAAAACGAGCAGTACTTC.

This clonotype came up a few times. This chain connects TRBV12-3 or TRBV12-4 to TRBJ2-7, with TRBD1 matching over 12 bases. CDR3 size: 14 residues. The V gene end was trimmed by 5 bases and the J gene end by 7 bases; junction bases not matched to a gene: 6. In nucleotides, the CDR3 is TGTGCCAGCAGTAGGGGACAGGGGGCTAGAGAGCAGTACTTC. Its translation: CASSRGQGAREQYF.

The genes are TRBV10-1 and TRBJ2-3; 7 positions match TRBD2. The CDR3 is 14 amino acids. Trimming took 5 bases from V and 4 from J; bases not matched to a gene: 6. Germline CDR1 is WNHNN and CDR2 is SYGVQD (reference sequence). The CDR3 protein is CASSRGTISDTQYF. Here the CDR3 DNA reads TGCGCCAGCAGTCGGGGGACTATCTCAGATACGCAGTATTTT.

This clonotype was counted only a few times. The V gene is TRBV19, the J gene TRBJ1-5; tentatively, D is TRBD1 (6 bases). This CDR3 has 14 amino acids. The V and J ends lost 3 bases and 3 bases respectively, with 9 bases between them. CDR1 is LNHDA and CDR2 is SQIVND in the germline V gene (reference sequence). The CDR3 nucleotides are TGTGCCAGTAGTATTCGACAGGCCAATCAGCCCCAGCATTTT. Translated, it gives CASSIRQANQPQHF.

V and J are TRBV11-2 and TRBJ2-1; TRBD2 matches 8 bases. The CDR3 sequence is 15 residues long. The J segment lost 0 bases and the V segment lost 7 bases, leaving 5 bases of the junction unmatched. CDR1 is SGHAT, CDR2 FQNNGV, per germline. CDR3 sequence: CASKVGRASYNEQFF. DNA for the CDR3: TGTGCCAGCAAGGTCGGGAGGGCCTCCTACAATGAGCAGTTCTTC.

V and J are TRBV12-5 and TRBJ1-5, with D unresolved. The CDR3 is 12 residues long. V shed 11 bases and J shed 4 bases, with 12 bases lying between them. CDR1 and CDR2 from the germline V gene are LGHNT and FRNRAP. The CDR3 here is CAQGYRNQPQHF. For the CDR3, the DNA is TGTGCTCAAGGTTATCGGAATCAGCCCCAGCATTTT. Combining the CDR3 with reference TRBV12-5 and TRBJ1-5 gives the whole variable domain DARVTQTPRHKVTEMGQEVTMRCQPILGHNTVFWYRQTMMQGLELLAYFRNRAPLDDSGMPKDRFSAEMPDATLATLKIQPSEPRDSAVYFCAQGYRNQPQHFGDGTRLSIL.

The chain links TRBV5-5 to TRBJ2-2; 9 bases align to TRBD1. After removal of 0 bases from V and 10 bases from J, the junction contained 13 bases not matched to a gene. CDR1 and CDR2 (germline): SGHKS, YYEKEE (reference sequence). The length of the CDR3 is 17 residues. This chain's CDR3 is CASSLAGTGWSSSELFF. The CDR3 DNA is TGTGCCAGCAGCTTGGCCGGGACAGGGTGGTCCTCCTCGGAGCTGTTTTTT.